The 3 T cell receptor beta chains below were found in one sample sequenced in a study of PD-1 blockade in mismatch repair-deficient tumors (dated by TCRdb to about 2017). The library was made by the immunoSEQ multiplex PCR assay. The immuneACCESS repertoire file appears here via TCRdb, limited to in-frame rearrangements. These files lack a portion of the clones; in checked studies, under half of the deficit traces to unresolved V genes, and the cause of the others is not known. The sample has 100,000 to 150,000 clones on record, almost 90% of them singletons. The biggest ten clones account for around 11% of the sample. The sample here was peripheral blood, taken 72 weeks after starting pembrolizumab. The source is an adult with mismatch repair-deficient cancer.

This chain's CDR3 is CASSPNAGPSYEQYF. DNA of the CDR3: TGTGCCAGCAGCCCTAACGCGGGCCCTTCCTACGAGCAGTACTTC. The chain uses TRBV7-9 and TRBJ2-7, with D possibly matching TRBD2 (5 bases). The germline V gene encodes CDR1 SEHNR and CDR2 FQNEAQ (reference sequence). CDR3 length: 15 residues. Between the trimmed V and J ends, which lost 5 bases and 1 base, there was a span of 15 bases.

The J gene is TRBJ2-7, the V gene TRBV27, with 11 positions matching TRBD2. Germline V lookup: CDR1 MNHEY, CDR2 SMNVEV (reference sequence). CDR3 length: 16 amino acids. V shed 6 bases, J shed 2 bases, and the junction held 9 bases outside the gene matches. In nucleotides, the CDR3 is TGTGCCAGCAGGGGGTTTACTAGCGGGAGTGCCTACGAGCAGTACTTC. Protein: CASRGFTSGSAYEQYF.

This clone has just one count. The CDR3, as DNA: TGTGCCAGCAGCCCACGACTAGTTAGGCAGTTCTTC. Encoded protein: CASSPRLVRQFF. The chain has TRBV2 and TRBJ2-1; D is possibly TRBD2 (6 bases). In germline, CDR1 is SNHLY, CDR2 FYNNEI. The CDR3 runs to 12 residues. V dropped 6 bases and J dropped 12 bases, with 15 bases sitting between them.